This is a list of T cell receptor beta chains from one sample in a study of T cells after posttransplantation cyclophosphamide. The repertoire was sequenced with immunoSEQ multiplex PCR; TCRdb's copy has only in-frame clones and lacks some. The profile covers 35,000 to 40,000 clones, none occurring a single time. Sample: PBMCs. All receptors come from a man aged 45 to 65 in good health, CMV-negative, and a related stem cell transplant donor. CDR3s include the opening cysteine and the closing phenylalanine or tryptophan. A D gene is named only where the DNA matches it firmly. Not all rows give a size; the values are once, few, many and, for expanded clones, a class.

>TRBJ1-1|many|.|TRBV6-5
CASSYLPGNTEAFF
TGTGCCAGCAGTTATTTGCCCGGGAATACTGAAGCTTTCTTT
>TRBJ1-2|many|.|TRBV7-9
CASSLVQTNYGYTF
TGTGCCAGCAGCTTAGTGCAGACTAACTATGGCTACACCTTC
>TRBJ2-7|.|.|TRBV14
CASSRWTSSYEQYF
TGTGCCAGCAGCCGATGGACATCTTCCTACGAGCAGTACTTC
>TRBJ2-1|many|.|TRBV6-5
CASSYPLGNEQFF
TGTGCCAGCAGCTACCCCCTCGGGAATGAGCAGTTCTTC
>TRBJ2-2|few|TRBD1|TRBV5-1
CASSPGQGSGELFF
TGCGCCAGCAGTCCTGGACAGGGTAGCGGGGAGCTGTTTTTT
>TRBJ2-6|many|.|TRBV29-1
CSAQGTVIEANSGANVLTF
TGCAGCGCCCAGGGGACGGTCATAGAGGCTAACTCTGGGGCCAACGTCCTGACTTTC
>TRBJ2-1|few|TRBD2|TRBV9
CASSSGLAGIEQFF
TGTGCCAGCAGCTCGGGACTAGCGGGTATTGAGCAGTTCTTC
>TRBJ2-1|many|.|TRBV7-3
CASSLPLGRVHNEQFF
TGTGCCAGCAGCTTACCCCTCGGGCGGGTGCACAATGAGCAGTTCTTC
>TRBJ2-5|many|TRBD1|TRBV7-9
CASSLTGSYGTQYF
TGTGCCAGCAGCCTGACAGGGTCCTACGGGACCCAGTACTTC
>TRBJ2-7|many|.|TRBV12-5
CASDPTGGEQYF
TGTGCTAGTGACCCGACAGGCGGCGAGCAGTACTTC
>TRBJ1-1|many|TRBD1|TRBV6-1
CASSDGGTGGASTEAFF
TGTGCCAGCAGTGATGGGGGGACAGGGGGCGCGAGCACTGAAGCTTTCTTT
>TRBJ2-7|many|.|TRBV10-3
CAIKPTGYEQYF
TGTGCCATAAAACCCACGGGCTACGAGCAGTACTTC
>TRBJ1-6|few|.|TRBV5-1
CASSTQGPEDSPLHF
TGCGCCAGCAGCACACAGGGCCCGGAGGATTCACCCCTCCACTTT
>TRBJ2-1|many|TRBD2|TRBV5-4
CASSPRGSGRENEQFF
TGTGCCAGCAGCCCCAGGGGTAGCGGGAGGGAGAATGAGCAGTTCTTC
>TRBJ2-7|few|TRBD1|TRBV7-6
CASSGPGQGGNEQYF
TGTGCCAGCAGCGGCCCGGGACAGGGCGGTAACGAGCAGTACTTC
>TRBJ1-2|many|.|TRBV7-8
CASSPTRGKTPYGYTF
TGTGCCAGCAGCCCAACGAGGGGGAAAACCCCCTATGGCTACACCTTC
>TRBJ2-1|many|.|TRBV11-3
CASSLVKDSNNEQFF
TGTGCCAGCAGCTTAGTTAAGGACAGTAACAATGAGCAGTTCTTC
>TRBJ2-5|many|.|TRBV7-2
CASSQMKDTTQYF
TGTGCCAGCAGCCAAATGAAGGACACGACCCAGTACTTC
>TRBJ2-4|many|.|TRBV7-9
CASSSAGALAKNIQYF
TGTGCCAGCAGTTCCGCAGGGGCTCTAGCCAAAAACATTCAGTACTTC
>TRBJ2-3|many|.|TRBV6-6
CASSYSLSGDTQYF
TGTGCCAGCAGTTACTCTCTTAGCGGAGATACGCAGTATTTT
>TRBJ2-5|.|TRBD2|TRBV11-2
CASSSRLAGDETQYF
TGTGCCAGCAGCTCAAGACTAGCGGGGGATGAGACCCAGTACTTC
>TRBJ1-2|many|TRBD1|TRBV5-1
CASSLGTGFSDGSYTF
TGCGCCAGCAGCTTGGGGACAGGGTTTAGTGACGGCAGCTACACCTTC
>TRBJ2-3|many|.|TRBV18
CASSSLRGADTQYF
TGTGCCAGCTCAAGTCTGCGGGGCGCAGATACGCAGTATTTT
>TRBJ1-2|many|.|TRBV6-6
CASSPGNYGYTF
TGTGCCAGCAGTCCCGGGAACTATGGCTACACCTTC
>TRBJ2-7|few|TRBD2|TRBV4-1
CASSQSTSGNLYEQYF
TGCGCCAGCAGCCAATCGACTAGCGGGAATCTTTACGAGCAGTACTTC
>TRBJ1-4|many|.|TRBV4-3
CASSQVLGGFNEKLFF
TGCGCCAGCAGCCAAGTTTTGGGAGGCTTCAATGAAAAACTGTTTTTT
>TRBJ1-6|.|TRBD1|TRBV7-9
CASSKGQGDSPLHF
TGTGCCAGCAGCAAGGGACAGGGTGATTCACCCCTCCACTTT
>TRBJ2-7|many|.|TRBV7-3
CASSFAADYRYEQYF
TGTGCCAGCAGTTTCGCCGCGGACTATCGCTACGAGCAGTACTTC
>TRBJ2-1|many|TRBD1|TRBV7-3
CASAPWDRPYNEQFF
TGTGCCAGTGCGCCCTGGGACAGACCCTACAATGAGCAGTTCTTC
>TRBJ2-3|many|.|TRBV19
CASSIVGTDTQYF
TGTGCCAGTAGTATAGTAGGCACAGATACGCAGTATTTT
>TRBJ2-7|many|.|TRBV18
CASSPGSRSYEQYF
TGTGCCAGCTCACCAGGGTCTAGGTCCTACGAGCAGTACTTC
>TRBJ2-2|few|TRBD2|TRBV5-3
CARSIRGGPNTGELFF
TGTGCCAGAAGCATTCGCGGGGGGCCGAACACCGGGGAGCTGTTTTTT
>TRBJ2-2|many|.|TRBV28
CASPYSDTTGPGELFF
TGTGCCAGCCCCTACTCGGATACAACAGGGCCCGGGGAGCTGTTTTTT
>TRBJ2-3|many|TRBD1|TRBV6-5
CASSPRQGTDTQYF
TGTGCCAGCAGTCCGAGACAGGGAACAGATACGCAGTATTTT
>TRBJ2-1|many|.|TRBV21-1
CASSEEVAGGYYNEQFF
TGTGCCAGCAGCGAAGAGGTGGCGGGAGGGTACTACAATGAGCAGTTCTTC
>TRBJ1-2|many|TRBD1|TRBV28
CASSSPGGQGHEGYTF
TGTGCCAGCAGTTCCCCGGGGGGACAGGGCCATGAAGGCTACACCTTC
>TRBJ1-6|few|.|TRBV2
CASSPRGNSYNSPLHF
TGTGCCAGCAGCCCCAGGGGTAACTCCTATAATTCACCCCTCCACTTT